The T cell receptor (beta chain) described here comes from a study of human thymus T cells. Points from the study as a whole: Thymic and blood repertoires showed apparently biased V and J gene usage. What related research reported was that thymic repertoires overlapped highly among unrelated individuals.

Repertoires were generated with immunoSEQ multiplex PCR, while TCRdb's copy carries only in-frame clones and drops some. The sample contains about 130,000 clones, around 94% of which appear only once. The study used thymus tissue resected during corrective heart surgery. Healthy Finnish infants undergoing corrective surgery for congenital heart defects were used as donors. In this sample, this clone turned up once. Its antigen is not known. Trimming left V 1 base short and J 0 bases short, with 10 bases between. The CDR3 covers 15 residues. Germline V CDR1 and CDR2: SGHVS, FNYEAQ. The receptor was derived from a boy in the first two years of life with a congenital heart defect but otherwise immunologically healthy. Sequencing input: thymus tissue. J is TRBJ2-7 and V is TRBV7-6; D assignment may be TRBD1 or TRBD2 (5 bases each). CDR3: CASSLGGGSSYEQYF. CDR3 nucleotide sequence: TGTGCCAGCAGCTTAGGTGGGGGTAGCTCCTACGAGCAGTACTTC.